A selection of T cell receptor beta chains follows, all from one sample in a study of shared clonotypes between healthy human individuals. The method was immunoSEQ multiplex PCR; TCRdb's version includes in-frame clones alone and lacks a portion of them. The sample includes millions of clones, approximately 93% of them seen just once. The sample comprised naive CD4+ T cells from PBMCs. Receptor source: a man aged 18 to 30 in good health. Some clones in this sample may be carry-over from other donors' samples. The CDR3 runs from the conserved cysteine through the conserved F or W.

J gene	V gene	CDR3 protein
TRBJ1-1	TRBV2	CASSPDRGSAEAFF
TRBJ2-7	TRBV7-3	CASSEQYF
TRBJ2-7	TRBV7-2	CASSWRGPYEQYF
TRBJ1-2	TRBV6-6	CASSYSLGGQYGYTF
TRBJ1-4	TRBV6-5	CASSYQPRATNEKLFF
TRBJ2-5	TRBV6-1	CASRDKQGLEETQYF
TRBJ1-6	TRBV5-1	CASSIQGSPLHF
TRBJ1-1	TRBV28	CASSLWGQQNTEAFF
TRBJ2-2	TRBV7-3	CASSLTFPANTGELFF
TRBJ1-2	TRBV11-2	CASSSSGRDLFRYTF
TRBJ1-6	TRBV13	CASSSRDRPSLIHF
TRBJ1-1	TRBV14	CASSQRGNTEAFF
TRBJ2-5	TRBV7-3	CASSLTGGIETQYF
TRBJ2-5	TRBV29-1	CSVARGVETQYF
TRBJ2-4	TRBV5-1	CASSLTGAKNIQYF
TRBJ1-1	TRBV28	CASVGVYTEAFF
TRBJ2-1	TRBV6-6	CASRGQGGNEQFF
TRBJ1-2	TRBV6-1	CASSEVGTRGYGYTF
TRBJ2-7	TRBV7-2	CASSLASSGAGLGEKYF
TRBJ1-4	TRBV6-1	CASSAVSRGVVEKLFF
TRBJ2-1	TRBV7-2	CASTWGGSSSYNEQFF
TRBJ2-7	TRBV15	CATSRGRTSYEQYF
TRBJ1-4	TRBV30	CAWSVGQGIYEKLFF
TRBJ1-2	TRBV28	CASSFRGLNYGYTF
TRBJ2-7	TRBV11-3	CASSPGGGREQYF
TRBJ2-3	TRBV25-1	CASTEGRSTDTQYF
TRBJ1-2	TRBV21-1	CASSPSRTGNNYGYTF
TRBJ2-2	TRBV19	CASSMTGGFTGELFF
TRBJ2-7	TRBV6-5	CASSYQGQGANEQYF
TRBJ2-1	TRBV5-1	CASSQSYNEQFF
TRBJ2-1	TRBV18	CASSPDRHSYNEQFF
TRBJ1-6	TRBV4-3	CASSQDSGTVNNSPLHF
TRBJ1-4	TRBV28	CASSSGNNEKLFF
TRBJ1-3	TRBV5-6	CASRSGLGSGNTIYF
TRBJ2-7	TRBV18	CASSPSIAYPYEQYF
TRBJ2-1	TRBV9	CASSVALADSYNEQFF
TRBJ1-5	TRBV28	CASLRPTGGRDQPQHF
TRBJ1-5	TRBV28	CASSLTGLQPQHF
TRBJ2-1	TRBV6-4	CASSDFRGEQFF
TRBJ2-2	TRBV10-3	CATEERAGRTGELFF
TRBJ2-1	TRBV5-1	CASSLSSGLYNEQFF
TRBJ1-3	TRBV18	CASSPQMGGSSGNTIYF
TRBJ2-1	TRBV9	CASSVEEISYNEQFF
TRBJ2-5	TRBV28	CASSLWSGLAGAGTQYF
TRBJ2-7	TRBV6-6	CASRTGTGSGYEQYF
TRBJ2-7	TRBV6-5	CASSSIRPIREQYF
TRBJ2-7	TRBV27	CASSLSHSAPYEQYF
TRBJ1-5	TRBV19	CASSIVAGRDSNQPQHF
TRBJ2-1	TRBV11-2	CASRGLAGAPSYNEQFF
TRBJ2-1	TRBV27	CASSLYGLSYNEQFF
TRBJ2-1	TRBV25-1	CASSDSGPRGDEQFF
TRBJ1-5	TRBV6-6	CASSYSGDQPQHF
TRBJ2-7	TRBV7-8	CASSSAGTSSYEQYF
TRBJ2-1	TRBV28	CASSLSVGVKILDDNEQFF
TRBJ2-5	TRBV11-2	CASSLGPLGGRLQETQYF